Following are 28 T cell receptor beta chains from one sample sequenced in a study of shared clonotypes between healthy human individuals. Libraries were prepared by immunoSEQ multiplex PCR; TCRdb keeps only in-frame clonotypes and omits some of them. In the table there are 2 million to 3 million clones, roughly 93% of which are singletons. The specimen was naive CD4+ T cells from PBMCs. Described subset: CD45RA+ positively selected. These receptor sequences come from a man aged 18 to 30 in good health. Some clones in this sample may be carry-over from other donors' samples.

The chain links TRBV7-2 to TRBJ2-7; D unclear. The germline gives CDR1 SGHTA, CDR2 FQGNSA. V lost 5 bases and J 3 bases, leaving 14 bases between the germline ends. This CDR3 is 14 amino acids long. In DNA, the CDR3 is TGTGCCAGCAGCCTAAGATCGGAGCGCTACGAGCAGTACTTC. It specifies CASSLRSERYEQYF.

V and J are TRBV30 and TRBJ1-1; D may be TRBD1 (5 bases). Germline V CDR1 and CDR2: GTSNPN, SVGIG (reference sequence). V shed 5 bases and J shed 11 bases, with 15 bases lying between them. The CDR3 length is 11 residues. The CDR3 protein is CAWSGTLAAFF. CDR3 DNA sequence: TGTGCCTGGTCCGGGACCCTTGCGGCTTTCTTT.

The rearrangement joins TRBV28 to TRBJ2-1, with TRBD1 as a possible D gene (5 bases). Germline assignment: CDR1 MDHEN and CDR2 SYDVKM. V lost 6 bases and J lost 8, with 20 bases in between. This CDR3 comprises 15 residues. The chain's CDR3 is CASRHPDRRGDEQFF. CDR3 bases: TGTGCCAGCAGACACCCGGACCGAAGGGGCGATGAGCAGTTCTTC.

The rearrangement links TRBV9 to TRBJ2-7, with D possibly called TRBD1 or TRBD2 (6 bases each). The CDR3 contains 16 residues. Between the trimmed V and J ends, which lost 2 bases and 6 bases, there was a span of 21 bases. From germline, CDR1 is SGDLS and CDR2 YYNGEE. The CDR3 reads CASSVASGGMGAEQYF. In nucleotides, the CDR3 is TGTGCCAGCAGCGTCGCTTCTGGCGGGATGGGGGCCGAGCAGTACTTC.

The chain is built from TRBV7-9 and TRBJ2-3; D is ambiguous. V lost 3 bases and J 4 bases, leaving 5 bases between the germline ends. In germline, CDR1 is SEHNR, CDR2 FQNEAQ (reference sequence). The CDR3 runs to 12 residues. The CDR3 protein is CASSFSADTQYF. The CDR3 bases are TGTGCCAGCAGCTTTAGTGCAGATACGCAGTATTTT.

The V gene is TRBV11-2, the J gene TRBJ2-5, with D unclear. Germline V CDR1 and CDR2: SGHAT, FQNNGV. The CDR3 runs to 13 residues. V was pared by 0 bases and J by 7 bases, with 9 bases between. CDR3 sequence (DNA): TGTGCCAGCAGCTTAGAAGTCGGTGCGACCCAGTACTTC. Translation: CASSLEVGATQYF.

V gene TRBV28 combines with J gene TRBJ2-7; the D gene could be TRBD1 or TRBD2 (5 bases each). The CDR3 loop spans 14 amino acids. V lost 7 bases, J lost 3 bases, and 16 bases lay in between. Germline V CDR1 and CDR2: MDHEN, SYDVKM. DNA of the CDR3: TGTGCCAGCAATGAATCCGGGACCCTCTACGAGCAGTACTTC. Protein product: CASNESGTLYEQYF.

The CDR3 is CASSRGIGTDTQYF. CDR3 DNA: TGCGCCAGCAGCAGGGGAATCGGCACAGATACGCAGTATTTT. The J gene is TRBJ2-3, the V gene TRBV5-1, with D possibly TRBD1 on 5 matching bases. V dropped 4 bases and J dropped 1 base, with 10 bases sitting between them. The CDR3 extends over 14 amino acids. The germline V gene encodes CDR1 SGHRS and CDR2 YFSETQ.

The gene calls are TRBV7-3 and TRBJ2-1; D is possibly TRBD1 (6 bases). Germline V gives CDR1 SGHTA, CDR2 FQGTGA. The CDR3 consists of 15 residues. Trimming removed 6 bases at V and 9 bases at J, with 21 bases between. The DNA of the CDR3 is TGTGCCAGCAGGTCCCCCGGACGCCAAGGGGGTGAGCAGTTCTTC. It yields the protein CASRSPGRQGGEQFF.

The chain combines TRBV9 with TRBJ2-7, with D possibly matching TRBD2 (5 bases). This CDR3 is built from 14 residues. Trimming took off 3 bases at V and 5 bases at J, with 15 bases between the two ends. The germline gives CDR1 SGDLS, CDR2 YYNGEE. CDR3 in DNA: TGTGCCAGCAGCGCGAGAGGTGACGGGAACGAGCAGTACTTC. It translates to CASSARGDGNEQYF.

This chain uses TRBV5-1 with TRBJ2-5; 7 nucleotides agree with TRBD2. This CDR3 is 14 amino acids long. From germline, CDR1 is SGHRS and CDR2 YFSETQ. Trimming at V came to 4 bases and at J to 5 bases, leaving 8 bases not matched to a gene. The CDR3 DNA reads TGCGCCAGCAGCCTGGGCGGGAGCAGGGAGACCCAGTACTTC. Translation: CASSLGGSRETQYF. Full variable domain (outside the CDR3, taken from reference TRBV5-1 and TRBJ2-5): KAGVTQTPRYLIKTRGQQVTLSCSPISGHRSVSWYQQTPGQGLQFLFEYFSETQRNKGNFPGRFSGRQFSNSRSEMNVSTLELGDSALYLCASSLGGSRETQYFGPGTRLLVL.

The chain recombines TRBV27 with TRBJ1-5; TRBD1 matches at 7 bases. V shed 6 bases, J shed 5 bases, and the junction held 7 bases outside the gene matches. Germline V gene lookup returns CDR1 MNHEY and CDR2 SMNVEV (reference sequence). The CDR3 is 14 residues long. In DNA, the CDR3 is TGTGCCAGCAGCCGTAGACAGGGCCATCAGCCCCAGCATTTT. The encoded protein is CASSRRQGHQPQHF.

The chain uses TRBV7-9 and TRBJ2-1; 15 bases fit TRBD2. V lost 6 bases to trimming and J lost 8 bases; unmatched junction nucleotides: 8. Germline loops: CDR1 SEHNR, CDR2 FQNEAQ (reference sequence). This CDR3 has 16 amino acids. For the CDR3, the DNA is TGTGCCAGCAGTTCAGGACTAGCGGGAGGGCTGGATGAGCAGTTCTTC. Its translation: CASSSGLAGGLDEQFF.

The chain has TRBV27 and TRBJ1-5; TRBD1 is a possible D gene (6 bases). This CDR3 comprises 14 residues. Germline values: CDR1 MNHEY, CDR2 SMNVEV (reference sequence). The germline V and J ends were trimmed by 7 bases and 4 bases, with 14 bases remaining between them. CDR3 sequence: CASTTGQRNQPQHF. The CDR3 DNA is TGTGCCAGCACCACAGGACAGAGAAATCAGCCCCAGCATTTT.

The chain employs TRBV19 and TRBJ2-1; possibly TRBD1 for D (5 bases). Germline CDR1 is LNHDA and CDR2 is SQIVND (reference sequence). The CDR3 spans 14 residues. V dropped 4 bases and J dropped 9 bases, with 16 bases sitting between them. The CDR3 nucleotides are TGTGCCAGTAGTAGGACGACAGTCGGAGTTGAGCAGTTCTTC. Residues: CASSRTTVGVEQFF.

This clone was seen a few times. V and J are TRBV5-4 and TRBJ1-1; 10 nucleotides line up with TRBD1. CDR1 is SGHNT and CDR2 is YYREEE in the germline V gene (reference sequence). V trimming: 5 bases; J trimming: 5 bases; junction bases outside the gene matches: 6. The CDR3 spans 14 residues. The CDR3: CASRPGQGGTEAFF. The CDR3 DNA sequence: TGTGCCAGCAGACCCGGACAGGGGGGGACTGAAGCTTTCTTT.

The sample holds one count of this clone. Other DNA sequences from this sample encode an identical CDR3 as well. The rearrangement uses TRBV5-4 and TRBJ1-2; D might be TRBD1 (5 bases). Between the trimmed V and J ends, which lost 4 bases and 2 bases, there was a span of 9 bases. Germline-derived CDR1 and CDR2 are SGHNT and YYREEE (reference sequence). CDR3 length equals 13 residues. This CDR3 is CASSRDGNYGYTF. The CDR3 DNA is TGTGCCAGCAGCCGGGACGGCAACTATGGCTACACCTTC.

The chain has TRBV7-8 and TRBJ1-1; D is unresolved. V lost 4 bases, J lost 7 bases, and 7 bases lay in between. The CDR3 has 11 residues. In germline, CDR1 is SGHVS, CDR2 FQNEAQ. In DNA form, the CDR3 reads TGTGCCAGCAGCTCGCAGGTTGAAGCTTTCTTT. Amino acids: CASSSQVEAFF.

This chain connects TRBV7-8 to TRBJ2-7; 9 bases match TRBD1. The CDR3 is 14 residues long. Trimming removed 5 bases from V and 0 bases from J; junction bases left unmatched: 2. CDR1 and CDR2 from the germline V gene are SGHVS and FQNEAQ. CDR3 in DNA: TGTGCCAGCAGCCGGGACAGGGCCTCCTACGAGCAGTACTTC. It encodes CASSRDRASYEQYF. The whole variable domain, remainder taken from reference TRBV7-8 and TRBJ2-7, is GAGVSQSPRYKVAKRGQDVALRCDPISGHVSLFWYQQALGQGPEFLTYFQNEAQLDKSGLPSDRFFAERPEGSVSTLKIQRTQQEDSAVYLCASSRDRASYEQYFGPGTRLTVT.

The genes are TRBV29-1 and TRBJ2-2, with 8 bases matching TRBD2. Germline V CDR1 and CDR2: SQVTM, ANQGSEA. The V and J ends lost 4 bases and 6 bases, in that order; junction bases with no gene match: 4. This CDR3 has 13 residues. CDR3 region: CSVGGRFAGELFF. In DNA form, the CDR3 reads TGCAGCGTTGGCGGGAGGTTCGCCGGGGAGCTGTTTTTT.

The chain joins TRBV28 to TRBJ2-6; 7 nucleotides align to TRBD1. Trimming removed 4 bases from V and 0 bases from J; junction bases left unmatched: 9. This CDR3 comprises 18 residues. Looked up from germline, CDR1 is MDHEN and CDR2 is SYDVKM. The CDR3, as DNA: TGTGCCAGCAGTTCCCAAACCGGGACAGTCTCTGGGGCCAACGTCCTGACTTTC. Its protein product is CASSSQTGTVSGANVLTF. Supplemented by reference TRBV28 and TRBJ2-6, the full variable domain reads DVKVTQSSRYLVKRTGEKVFLECVQDMDHENMFWYRQDPGLGLRLIYFSYDVKMKEKGDIPEGYSVSREKKERFSLILESASTNQTSMYLCASSSQTGTVSGANVLTFGAGSRLTVL.

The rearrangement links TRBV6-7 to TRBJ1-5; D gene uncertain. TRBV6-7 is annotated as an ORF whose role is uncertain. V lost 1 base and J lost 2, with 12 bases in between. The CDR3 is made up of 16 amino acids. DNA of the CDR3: TGTGCCAGCAGTTACTGGACGGGCGTAGGCAATCAGCCCCAGCATTTT. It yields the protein CASSYWTGVGNQPQHF.

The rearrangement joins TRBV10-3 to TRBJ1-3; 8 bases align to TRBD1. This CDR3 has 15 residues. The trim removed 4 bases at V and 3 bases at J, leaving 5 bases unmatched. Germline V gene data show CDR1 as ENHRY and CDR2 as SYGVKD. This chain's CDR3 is CAISVIQGDGNTIYF. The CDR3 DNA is TGTGCCATCAGTGTTATACAGGGGGATGGAAACACCATATATTTT.

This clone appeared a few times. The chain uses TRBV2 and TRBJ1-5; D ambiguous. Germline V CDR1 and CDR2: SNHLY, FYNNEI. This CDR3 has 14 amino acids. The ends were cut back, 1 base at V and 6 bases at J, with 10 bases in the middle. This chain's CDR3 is CASSEEEGTQPQHF. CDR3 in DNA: TGTGCCAGCAGTGAAGAGGAAGGCACTCAGCCCCAGCATTTT.

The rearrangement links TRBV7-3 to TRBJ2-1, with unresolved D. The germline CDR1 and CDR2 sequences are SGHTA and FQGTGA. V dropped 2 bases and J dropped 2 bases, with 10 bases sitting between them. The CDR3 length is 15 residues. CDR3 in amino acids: CASSLRAETYNEQFF. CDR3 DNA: TGTGCCAGCAGCTTACGGGCGGAGACCTACAATGAGCAGTTCTTC.

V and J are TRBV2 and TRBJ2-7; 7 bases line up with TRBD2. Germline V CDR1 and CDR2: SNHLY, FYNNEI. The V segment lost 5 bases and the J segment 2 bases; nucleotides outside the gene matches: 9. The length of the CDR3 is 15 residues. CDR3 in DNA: TGTGCCAGCAGTCTTGAGGTAGCGGGTCCCTACGAGCAGTACTTC. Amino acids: CASSLEVAGPYEQYF.

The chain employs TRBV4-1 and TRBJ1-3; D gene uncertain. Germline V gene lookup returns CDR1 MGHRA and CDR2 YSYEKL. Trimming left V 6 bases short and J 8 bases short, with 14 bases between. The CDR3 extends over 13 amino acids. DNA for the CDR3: TGCGCCAGCAGGAGCTCTATCCGAGACACCATATATTTT. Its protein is CASRSSIRDTIYF.

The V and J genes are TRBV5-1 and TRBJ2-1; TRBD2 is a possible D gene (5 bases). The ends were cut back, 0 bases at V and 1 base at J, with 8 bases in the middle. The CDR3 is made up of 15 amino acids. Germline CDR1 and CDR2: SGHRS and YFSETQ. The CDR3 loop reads CASSLGVASYNEQFF. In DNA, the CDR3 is TGCGCCAGCAGCTTGGGGGTAGCGTCCTACAATGAGCAGTTCTTC.